This T cell receptor (beta chain) was sequenced for a study of cytomegalovirus exposure and HLA in healthy donors (dated by TCRdb to between 2016 and 2019). Concerning the study at large: An earlier analysis of approximately 640 of the donors reported more than 250 Gb of sequence data and about 100 million unique TCR beta sequences from 150 million to 200 million T cells. Roughly 300 gigabases of sequencing data and 70 million to 100 million unique TCR sequences were included in an early release covering several hundred HLA-typed donors. Of the roughly 400 genotyped donors, 65% to 90% fell in the genetic ancestry cluster associated with self-reported Caucasian donors. The aim of the study was to test whether cataloging public T cell receptors could identify signatures of past pathogen exposure. The study used immunosequencing to profile the T cell repertoires of some 600 subjects and linked those repertoires to cytomegalovirus serostatus. A separate validation cohort of approximately 130 different subjects was used in addition to the 666-subject first cohort. The study combined high-throughput TCR immunosequencing, statistical association of individual TCRs with disease status, and machine learning to predict cytomegalovirus infection status. A later analysis re-analyzed previously published TCR beta repertoires from hundreds of donors and added high-resolution HLA genotyping to study TCR occurrence patterns. Rather than using new phenotypic data, the later analysis identified candidate immune exposures from TCR beta sequences and from how often those sequences occurred across donors. In an earlier analysis of a few hundred of the donors, high-throughput TCR beta sequencing was used to judge whether each TCR beta V gene segment behaved as functional or pseudogenic. Donor age, sex, ethnicity and CMV serostatus were collected together with the repertoire data. Genome-wide SNP genotypes for about 65% of the roughly 670 donors were used in a later genetic analysis, which treated that subset as a discovery cohort. All discovery cohort repertoires had been generated using a single sequencing platform. Class I and class II HLA loci were covered by the typing at four-digit resolution. Typing coverage varied by locus: 629-630 donors for A, B, C, DRB1 and DQB1; approximately 500 for DQA1; over 600 for DPA1; under 490 for DPB1. Several DR-DQ haplotypes were treated as single units for association and clustering because of strong linkage in the cohort. Among a few hundred genotyped donors of the cohort, an average of approximately 250,000 unique TCR beta nucleotide sequences were sequenced per donor, around 20% of them non-productive.

Study-wide findings and limitations: This cohort had only TCR beta chains sequenced, and the lack of alpha or paired-chain data limited which features could be detected. Because counts were too low, about 15 rarely observed V segments, including chromosome 9 orphons, were left out of the earlier analysis of about 620 of the donors. Compared with equally common non-associated chains, HLA-associated TCR beta chains in a later analysis were more clonally expanded and had lower generation probabilities. A later genetic analysis associated a missense DCLRE1C variant with V-gene and J-gene trimming of TCR beta chains, and an independent cohort replicated the association. A later analysis found that most CMV-associated TCR beta chains appeared HLA-restricted, with HLA associations seemingly driven largely by CMV exposure. A later analysis associated 15,000 to 20,000 TCR beta sequences with specific HLA alleles at a false discovery rate of 0.05. Because the 87-base-pair reads could not distinguish some IMGT-functional V segments, including TRBV6-2 and TRBV6-3, those segments were excluded. A few of the identified cytomegalovirus-associated TCR beta chains were confirmed in vitro to be specific for cytomegalovirus antigens. A cluster of highly shared sequence variants was judged likely to represent a technical artifact of the sequencing pipeline. Correlated functional status among segregating V segments might be attributable to linkage disequilibrium, but an unknown experimental factor could not be ruled out. Because some donors lacked HLA typing at each locus, the association tests relied only on the typed subset. A later genetic analysis reported fewer N-insertions in productive TCRs among donors in an Asian-associated ancestry cluster than the roughly 720-donor mean. Sequencing depth was assumed to be roughly uniform across donors in the presence/absence analyses, though that assumption may not hold. In a later analysis, several top co-occurrence clusters were reported to appear linked to parvovirus B19, influenza, CMV and Epstein-Barr virus. In both the original and validation cohorts, the classifier was reported to diagnose cytomegalovirus status with high specificity and sensitivity. In an earlier analysis of over 550 of the donors, most TCR beta V segments were observed in productive rearrangements about 90% or about 30% of the time, broadly matching IMGT annotations. According to the authors, the approach could potentially be generalized to other disease states and immunological phenotypes. When HLA alleles, especially DR and DQ, strongly co-occurred, attributing TCR associations to individual alleles was difficult. Across donors, most TCR sequences were observed very rarely, whereas some public TCRs were present in many individuals. CMV serostatus was the only immune exposure information available for the cohort. The study gave a list of 150 to 200 TCR beta chains associated with cytomegalovirus. According to a later analysis, TCR association rates differed among HLA loci, with DRB1 alleles showing the most associated TCRs and HLA-C alleles showing the fewest. A further reported finding was that TCR beta sequences accurately predicted the HLA-A and HLA-B alleles for most subjects in the first cohort.

The library relied on the immunoSEQ multiplex PCR assay. For the multiplex PCR, a mixture combining 60 forward primers for TCR Vbeta segments and 13 reverse primers for TCR Jbeta segments was used. The CDR3 region of rearranged TCR beta genes was amplified from genomic DNA with a multiplex PCR assay. On the Illumina HiSeq System, the amplified TCR beta libraries were sequenced as 87-base-pair reads. As for the original processing: In a later analysis, tens of millions of unique TCR beta chains were counted across the approximately 640 repertoires, and roughly 11 million of these chains were shared by at least two donors. To remove PCR and sequencing errors, raw reads were error-corrected and collapsed into unique sequences using a nearest-neighbor algorithm that merged closely related sequences. V, D and J gene segments were assigned by aligning CDR3 sequences to IMGT reference sequences. For a sequence to be retained, a match of at least six nucleotides to both a V gene segment and a J gene segment was required. Rearrangements were classified as productive when the CDR3 lacked stop codons and remained in frame with V and J, and all other rearrangements were classified as non-productive. CDR3 was defined by IMGT convention, running from the second conserved V-encoded cysteine to the conserved J-encoded phenylalanine. In an earlier analysis of approximately 590 of the donors, sequences lacking an unambiguous match to a single V gene segment were excluded. An earlier analysis of fewer than 650 of the donors classified V segments as functional when productive rearrangements were above 56.7% and as segregating when the standard deviation between donors was above 5%. A statistical classification framework was built for diagnosing cytomegalovirus status from the catalog of TCR beta chain sequences. In a later analysis, TCR nucleotide sequences were compared against IMGT/GENE-DB human TR gene sequences so that V and J genes could be assigned. Using the TCRdist pipeline, a later analysis assigned CDR3 sequences along with most-parsimonious VDJ recombination scenarios. In a later analysis, every TCR beta chain was defined by the combination of its CDR3 amino acid sequence and its V-gene family, and reads without a unique V-gene family were dropped. A later analysis removed 550 to 700 highly shared, low-generation-probability nucleotide sequences to deal with suspected cross-contamination and a sequencing artifact. In a later analysis, a clonal expansion index for each public chain was calculated from normalized within-repertoire ranks of inferred template counts. Generation probabilities in a later analysis came from a VDJ recombination model fitted to out-of-frame rearrangements, and those results were checked against IGoR. Hypergeometric tests were used in a later analysis to score TCR-TCR, TCR-HLA and TCR-CMV co-occurrence, with a repertoire-size bias correction applied to the TCR pairs. False discovery rates were estimated in a later analysis by permuting HLA or CMV assignments 20 times. In a later analysis, co-occurring TCRs were grouped using DBSCAN, with TCRdist sequence similarity added in when clustering inside HLA-allele-positive subsets. Repertoires with fewer than 30,000 or more than 120,000 public chains, plus five repertoires with anomalous nucleotide sharing, were excluded from co-occurrence clustering. TCRdb re-hosts the immuneACCESS table, in-frame sequences only. Its copies lack some clones; in the studies checked, an unresolved V gene accounts for under half of them, and the cause for the rest is not known. V, J and clone size were drawn from that table, and D and trimming were deduced from the DNA. The sample yields over 90,000 clones; about four fifths were counted once. The ten largest clonotypes hold about 14% of the sample.

As for this clone: What antigen it recognizes has not been identified. Base quality data are lacking; no much larger clone is found one base away.

The CDR1 and CDR2 encoded by the germline V gene (reference sequence) are MNHEY and SMNVEV. V is cut back by 6 bases and J by 0 bases, with 5 bases in the junction unmatched. The CDR3 covers 15 residues, taking in both the cysteine and the phenylalanine. Left in the record is the CDR3 DNA by itself, 45 bases read in frame from the first base. The cohort comprised some 680 healthy bone marrow donors. At the time of sampling, every cohort member was nominally healthy, though immune exposures that went unrecorded were likely present. The donor tested CMV seropositive and was one of the 289 seropositive cohort members. A peripheral blood sample was collected from each donor, and TCR beta sequencing was performed on peripheral blood mononuclear cells. The Qiagen DNeasy Blood Extraction Kit was used to extract genomic DNA from the blood cell samples.

The sample consisted of PBMCs. Recombination linked TRBV27 to TRBJ2-1; 7 bases in the junction line up with TRBD1. This sequence originates from a woman in her seventies in good health and CMV-seropositive. The sequence in DNA is TGTGCCAGCAGATCGGACAGGTTCTCCTACAATGAGCAGTTCTTC. Its translation is CASRSDRFSYNEQFF.